Shown below are 18 T cell receptor beta chains from a single sample sequenced in a study of radiotherapy plus CTLA-4 blockade in lung cancer. Assay: immunoSEQ multiplex PCR; the TCRdb copy retains only in-frame clones and omits some. The table lists about 90,000 clones, approximately 83% of them singletons, with roughly 15% in the top ten. The source material was peripheral blood, sampled from a patient treated with radiotherapy plus ipilimumab. The origin of the receptors is a human donor with non-small cell lung cancer that progressed on radiotherapy plus ipilimumab.

This rearrangement joins TRBV30 to TRBJ1-2; no clear D gene. V was clipped by 5 bases and J by 4 bases, with 11 bases between them. Germline V gives CDR1 GTSNPN, CDR2 SVGIG (reference sequence). CDR3 length: 12 amino acids. As DNA, the CDR3 is TGTGCCTGGGCGCGGAACCTCTATGGCTACACCTTC. It is translated as CAWARNLYGYTF. Full variable domain (remainder filled in from reference TRBV30 and TRBJ1-2): SQTIHQWPATLVQPVGSPLSLECTVEGTSNPNLYWYRQAAGRGLQLLFYSVGIGQISSEVPQNLSASRPQDRQFILSSKKLLLSDSGFYLCAWARNLYGYTFGSGTRLTVV.

This rearrangement joins TRBV27 to TRBJ1-2; 7 bases are shared with TRBD1. Per germline, CDR1 MNHEY and CDR2 SMNVEV (reference sequence). The length of the CDR3 is 14 residues. The V segment lost 5 bases and the J segment 5 bases; nucleotides outside the gene matches: 8. CDR3 in DNA: TGTGCCAGCAGTGCCCAAGGGGGCCCTTATGGCTACACCTTC. The encoded protein is CASSAQGGPYGYTF.

The chain carries TRBV4-1 and TRBJ1-4, with TRBD1 identical over 7 bases. Trimming cost V 5 bases and J 0 bases; bases outside gene matches: 9. From germline, CDR1 is MGHRA and CDR2 YSYEKL. The CDR3 sequence is 17 residues long. The CDR3 loop is CASSTATGSATNEKLFF. The DNA for the CDR3 is TGCGCCAGCAGCACCGCGACAGGGTCCGCAACTAATGAAAAACTGTTTTTT.

The CDR3 region is CASSQDLWGAYGYTF. CDR3 DNA: TGCGCCAGCAGCCAAGATCTCTGGGGGGCCTATGGCTACACCTTC. The V gene is TRBV4-3, the J gene TRBJ1-2; a weak D match, TRBD1 (6 bases). Germline V gene data show CDR1 as LGHNA and CDR2 as YSLEER. The ends were cut back, 0 bases at V and 4 bases at J, with 12 bases in the middle. The CDR3 runs to 15 residues.

V and J are TRBV11-2 and TRBJ1-2, with D tentatively TRBD1 (5 bases). Germline CDR1 and CDR2: SGHAT and FQNNGV. Trimming took off 5 bases at V and 0 bases at J, with 19 bases between the two ends. The CDR3 loop spans 17 amino acids. Here the CDR3 DNA reads TGTGCCAGCAGCCGGTCGGGAGGGACGGTCGCTAACTATGGCTACACCTTC. It specifies CASSRSGGTVANYGYTF.

The rearrangement uses TRBV4-2 and TRBJ2-1, with 7 nucleotides matching TRBD2. Trimming removed 0 bases from V and 9 bases from J; junction bases left unmatched: 11. This CDR3 contains 16 residues. Germline values: CDR1 LGHNA, CDR2 YNFKEQ. The CDR3 reads CASSQEERGGRGEQFF. The CDR3 region has the DNA TGTGCCAGCAGCCAAGAAGAACGTGGCGGGAGAGGTGAGCAGTTCTTC.

The chain is built from TRBV30 and TRBJ2-7; a possible D gene is TRBD2 (5 bases). The CDR3 loop spans 15 amino acids. Deletions cut 0 bases from V and 4 bases from J, with 16 bases between. Germline assignment: CDR1 GTSNPN and CDR2 SVGIG (reference sequence). In DNA form, the CDR3 reads TGTGCCTGGAGTGTAAGCGGTGGCGGCGGTTACGAGCAGTACTTC. This gives the protein CAWSVSGGGGYEQYF. Full variable domain (missing parts from reference TRBV30 and TRBJ2-7): SQTIHQWPATLVQPVGSPLSLECTVEGTSNPNLYWYRQAAGRGLQLLFYSVGIGQISSEVPQNLSASRPQDRQFILSSKKLLLSDSGFYLCAWSVSGGGGYEQYFGPGTRLTVT.

The CDR3 DNA reads TGTGCCAGCAGCCTAATATCTAGGGCCCTCTCTGGGGCCAACGTCCTGACTTTC. Residues: CASSLISRALSGANVLTF. This rearrangement joins TRBV7-9 to TRBJ2-6; D uncertain. The V gene lost 5 bases and the J gene lost 0 bases, with 17 bases spanning the gap. Germline CDR1 reads SEHNR; CDR2 reads FQNEAQ (reference sequence). This CDR3 has 18 amino acids. Together with reference TRBV7-9 and TRBJ2-6, the CDR3 gives the full variable domain: DTGVSQNPRHKITKRGQNVTFRCDPISEHNRLYWYRQTLGQGPEFLTYFQNEAQLEKSRLLSDRFSAERPKGSFSTLEIQRTEQGDSAMYLCASSLISRALSGANVLTFGAGSRLTVL.

This chain connects TRBV5-1 to TRBJ2-3; TRBD1 matches 9 bases. Germline V gene data show CDR1 as SGHRS and CDR2 as YFSETQ. This CDR3 comprises 19 residues. V trimming: 5 bases; J trimming: 9 bases; junction bases outside the gene matches: 25. This CDR3 reads CASRSRDREISGQGGTQYF. The CDR3 DNA reads TGCGCCAGCAGGAGCCGGGACAGGGAGATTAGCGGCCAGGGAGGCACGCAGTATTTT.

This chain joins TRBV6-5 and TRBJ1-4, with D unresolved. V shed 6 bases and J shed 3 bases, with 11 bases lying between them. The CDR3 contains 14 residues. Looked up from germline, CDR1 is MNHEY and CDR2 is SVGAGI. The CDR3 loop reads CASSPMRANEKLFF. The CDR3, as DNA: TGTGCCAGCAGCCCAATGAGGGCTAATGAAAAACTGTTTTTT.

A remark on this clone: At one of its ends the junction is not consistent with the germline gene, which may arise from a read error. The chain has TRBV7-2 and TRBJ2-7, with D perhaps matching TRBD2 (6 bases). In germline, CDR1 is SGHTA, CDR2 FQGNSA. The CDR3 consists of 18 residues. The CDR3 loop reads CASSQWEVVRRGREGQYF. CDR3 nucleotide sequence: TGTGCCAGCAGCCAATGGGAGGTGGTACGTCGTGGGAGAGAAGGGCAGTATTTC.

The gene calls are TRBV4-2 and TRBJ2-7, with 7 positions matching TRBD2. The ends lost 3 bases at V and 1 base at J; junction bases unmatched: 9. The CDR3 is 16 amino acids. Germline V gene data show CDR1 as LGHNA and CDR2 as YNFKEQ. CDR3 sequence: CASSQSGLEVSYEQYF. CDR3 DNA: TGTGCCAGCAGCCAGTCCGGACTAGAGGTTTCCTACGAGCAGTACTTC.

V is TRBV9 and J is TRBJ1-6; TRBD1 is a possible D gene (5 bases). The V gene lost 5 bases and the J gene lost 7 bases, with 13 bases spanning the gap. Germline CDR1 SGDLS, CDR2 YYNGEE. This CDR3 has 14 amino acids. The CDR3 DNA sequence: TGTGCCAGCAGTGAAGGGACGGTGAATTCACCCCTCCACTTT. As protein: CASSEGTVNSPLHF. The variable domain in full, with the rest retrieved from reference TRBV9 and TRBJ1-6, is DSGVTQTPKHLITATGQRVTLRCSPRSGDLSVYWYQQSLDQGLQFLIQYYNGEERAKGNILERFSAQQFPDLHSELNLSSLELGDSALYFCASSEGTVNSPLHFGNGTRLTVT.

This clone was seen once. The chain recombines TRBV28 with TRBJ2-1, with D possibly being TRBD2 (5 bases). V was pared by 10 bases and J by 0 bases, with 13 bases between. The CDR3 contains 14 residues. Per the germline V gene, CDR1 is MDHEN and CDR2 is SYDVKM. Here the CDR3 DNA reads TGTGCCACTCTTGGAGGTAGCTCCTACAATGAGCAGTTCTTC. This encodes CATLGGSSYNEQFF.

The chain couples TRBV6-5 to TRBJ2-6, with 7 nucleotides matching TRBD1. After removal of 4 bases from V and 0 bases from J, the junction contained 3 bases not matched to a gene. The CDR3 runs to 16 residues. Germline-derived CDR1 and CDR2 are MNHEY and SVGAGI. The CDR3 protein is CASSFRDSSGANVLTF. The CDR3 bases are TGTGCCAGCAGTTTCCGGGACAGCTCTGGGGCCAACGTCCTGACTTTC.

The genes are TRBV30 and TRBJ1-1, with unresolved D. Trimming cost V 1 base and J 5 bases, with 5 bases left between them. This CDR3 comprises 11 residues. Looked up from germline, CDR1 is GTSNPN and CDR2 is SVGIG (reference sequence). Here the CDR3 reads CAWSGRTEAFF. The CDR3 region has the DNA TGTGCCTGGAGTGGCAGGACTGAAGCTTTCTTT.

The genes are TRBV4-3 and TRBJ1-2; 7 bases match TRBD1. Germline trimming cut 2 bases from V and 4 bases from J; bases unmatched to any gene: 13. Germline loops: CDR1 LGHNA, CDR2 YSLEER. CDR3 size: 17 residues. The CDR3 spells CASSQLTQTGYGYGYTF. CDR3 in DNA: TGCGCCAGCAGCCAACTCACACAGACAGGGTACGGCTATGGCTACACCTTC.

J is TRBJ2-7 and V is TRBV6-1, with 10 positions matching TRBD2. Germline V gene data show CDR1 as MNHNS and CDR2 as SASEGT. The CDR3 runs 15 residues. Germline trimming cut 6 bases from V and 2 bases from J; bases unmatched to any gene: 7. The CDR3 spells CASRITGTSAYEQYF. CDR3 nucleotide sequence: TGTGCCAGCAGAATAACCGGGACTAGCGCCTACGAGCAGTACTTC.